Listed below are T cell receptor beta chains from one sample, sequenced in a study of cytomegalovirus exposure and HLA in healthy donors. Sequencing used immunoSEQ multiplex PCR; TCRdb keeps in-frame clones, though not all of them. Here the sample spans 120,000 to 150,000 clones, 80% being singletons. Material for sequencing was PBMCs. Source of these receptors: a male donor in good health and CMV-seronegative. Both conserved end residues are trimmed from each CDR3.

j_gene,v_gene,CDR3aa
TRBJ1-5,TRBV6-1,ASTMTGGFQPQH
TRBJ2-1,TRBV18,ASSTGRDNEQF
TRBJ1-2,TRBV9,ASRTSDLGDGYT
TRBJ1-2,TRBV4-2,ASSQVGGNYGYT
TRBJ2-7,TRBV11-1,ASSPSPGQGRYEQY
TRBJ1-6,TRBV11-2,ASSPWGGSSYNSPLH
TRBJ1-2,TRBV28,ASSIIQGPYGYT
TRBJ1-3,TRBV30,AWTLAGGTISGNTIY
TRBJ2-3,TRBV9,ASTDTQY
TRBJ2-1,TRBV7-2,ASSLVRLLNEQF
TRBJ1-2,TRBV28,ASSLAGVGGYT
TRBJ1-2,TRBV6-6,ASRRGNYGYT
TRBJ2-1,TRBV18,ASSQRTGIFHEQF
TRBJ2-7,TRBV27,ASGNSYEQY
TRBJ1-2,TRBV6-6,ASSPPGNYGYT
TRBJ2-7,TRBV4-2,ASSQDIVSYEQY
TRBJ1-5,TRBV5-6,ASSLGAGKGNQPQH
TRBJ1-1,TRBV4-3,ASSQRWKGDTEAF
TRBJ2-1,TRBV27,ASSSGGQSSYNEQF
TRBJ1-2,TRBV9,ASSVAEGVPSYGYT
TRBJ1-1,TRBV30,AWSGATRTASTEAF
TRBJ2-2,TRBV28,ASSTGTGRHTGELF
TRBJ2-1,TRBV4-3,ASSQDWSGGAYNEQF
TRBJ1-2,TRBV19,ASTVLTGGGHGYT
TRBJ2-5,TRBV11-1,ASSLRGIETQY
TRBJ1-5,TRBV7-8,ASSFTGRPGNQPQH